This paragraph reports one TCR beta chain. The germline CDR1 and CDR2 sequences are SGHAT and FQNNGV. The CDR3 covers 13 residues. V was trimmed by 8 bases and J by 9 bases, leaving 17 bases between them. This sample is drawn from a study of cytomegalovirus exposure and HLA in healthy donors. Measured with immunoSEQ multiplex PCR; TCRdb has only the in-frame clones, and not every one. The sample includes approximately 82,000 clones, roughly 94% of them seen just once. The sequencing sample was made of PBMCs. This chain links TRBV11-2 with TRBJ1-3, with D tentatively TRBD1 (5 bases). The receptor was derived from a woman under 30 in good health and CMV-seronegative. CDR3 in amino acids: CASYGRRAATIYF. The CDR3, as DNA: TGTGCCAGCTACGGGCGCAGGGCGGCCACCATATATTTT.